Given below is one T cell receptor (beta chain) in context. Only in-frame clones appear in the TCRdb table, and some are missing; sequencing was by immunoSEQ multiplex PCR. The sample consists of about 120,000 clones, around 89% of them appearing once. The source of the sample is a study of OX40 agonist ivuxolimab in advanced cancers. Study details: Administration of intravenous ivuxolimab to patients occurred every 2 weeks at 0.01 to 10 mg/kg. Cohort: about 80% men, mean age about 62, aged roughly 20 to 79. Patients with prior anti-PD-1, anti-PD-L1 or anti-CTLA-4 therapy were eligible; 40% had some.

The CDR3 is made up of 15 amino acids. Trimming removed 0 bases from V and 5 bases from J, with 15 bases in between. Germline CDR1 SQVTM, CDR2 ANQGSEA. Cycle 7 day 1, cycle 4 day 1, and baseline were the timepoints at which blood was sampled. The chain couples TRBV29-1 to TRBJ2-3, with a tentative D call TRBD2 (6 bases). The TCR originated in an adult with an advanced solid tumor such as melanoma, head and neck, liver or kidney cancer. Sequenced here: CD4+ or CD8+ T cells sorted from blood, sampled in a trial of the OX40 agonist ivuxolimab. The CDR3 is CSVEDSTPGVDTQYF. DNA of the CDR3: TGCAGCGTTGAAGACAGTACACCGGGGGTAGATACGCAGTATTTT.